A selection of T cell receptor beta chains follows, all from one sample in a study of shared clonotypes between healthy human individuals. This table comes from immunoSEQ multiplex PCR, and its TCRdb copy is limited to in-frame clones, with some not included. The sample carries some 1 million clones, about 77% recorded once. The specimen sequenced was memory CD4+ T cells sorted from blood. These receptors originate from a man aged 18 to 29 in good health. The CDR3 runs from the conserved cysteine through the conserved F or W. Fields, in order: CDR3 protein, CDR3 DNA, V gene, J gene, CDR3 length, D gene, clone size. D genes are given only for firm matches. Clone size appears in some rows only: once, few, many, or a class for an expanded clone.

CASSAGWTEAFF	TGTGCCAGCAGTGCAGGTTGGACTGAAGCTTTCTTT	TRBV2	TRBJ1-1	12	.	.
CASRFNSGSSYNEQFF	TGTGCCAGCAGGTTCAATAGCGGGAGCTCCTACAATGAGCAGTTCTTC	TRBV27	TRBJ2-1	16	TRBD2	.
CASSFEGSYGYTF	TGTGCCAGCAGTTTCGAGGGGTCCTATGGCTACACCTTC	TRBV27	TRBJ1-2	13	.	.
CASSEIYEQYF	TGTGCCAGCAGTGAGATCTACGAGCAGTACTTC	TRBV6-1	TRBJ2-7	11	.	.
CARSAGTNNSPLHF	TGTGCCAGAAGCGCCGGGACGAACAATTCACCCCTCCACTTT	TRBV5-3	TRBJ1-6	14	.	.
CASSLGTGTNNQPQHF	TGTGCCAGCAGTTTAGGTACGGGGACTAACAATCAGCCCCAGCATTTT	TRBV7-9	TRBJ1-5	16	.	.
CASSERKLNTEAFF	TGTGCCAGCAGTGAAAGGAAACTGAACACTGAAGCTTTCTTT	TRBV6-1	TRBJ1-1	14	.	.
CSVEDPLAGGDTQYF	TGCAGCGTTGAAGATCCACTAGCGGGGGGGGATACGCAGTATTTT	TRBV29-1	TRBJ2-3	15	TRBD2	.
CSAGRNSPLHF	TGCAGTGCTGGCAGAAATTCACCCCTCCACTTT	TRBV20-1	TRBJ1-6	11	.	.
CASSLAGREETQYF	TGTGCTAGCAGCTTAGCGGGGCGCGAAGAGACCCAGTACTTC	TRBV7-7	TRBJ2-5	14	TRBD2	.
CAIRALATDTQYF	TGTGCCATCAGGGCCCTTGCCACAGATACGCAGTATTTT	TRBV10-3	TRBJ2-3	13	.	.
CSVKQPSGYTF	TGCAGCGTTAAACAGCCTTCGGGCTACACCTTC	TRBV29-1	TRBJ1-2	11	.	.
CASSSDTSGNTIYF	TGCGCCAGCAGCTCGGACACCTCTGGAAACACCATATATTTT	TRBV5-1	TRBJ1-3	14	.	.
CASSPSVMGSYNEQFF	TGCGCCAGCAGTCCTAGCGTGATGGGATCCTACAATGAGCAGTTCTTC	TRBV10-2	TRBJ2-1	16	.	.
CSAGDDYGYTF	TGCAGTGCTGGAGATGACTATGGCTACACCTTC	TRBV20-1	TRBJ1-2	11	.	few
CASSLLGGSEQFF	TGCGCCAGCAGCTTGTTAGGGGGGAGTGAGCAGTTCTTC	TRBV5-1	TRBJ2-1	13	.	few
CASSLRPSTGELFF	TGCGCCAGCAGCTTGAGACCAAGCACCGGGGAGCTGTTTTTT	TRBV5-1	TRBJ2-2	14	.	.
CSAERGVQFF	TGCAGTGCTGAGCGGGGGGTGCAGTTCTTC	TRBV20-1	TRBJ2-1	10	TRBD2	few
CASSRSSNSGANVLTF	TGTGCCAGCAGTCGATCTTCGAACTCTGGGGCCAACGTCCTGACTTTC	TRBV6-6	TRBJ2-6	16	.	.
CASSLEDRNTEAFF	TGTGCCAGCAGCTTAGAGGACAGGAACACTGAAGCTTTCTTT	TRBV7-2	TRBJ1-1	14	.	.
CASNRERTGELFF	TGTGCCAGCAACAGGGAACGCACCGGGGAGCTGTTTTTT	TRBV2	TRBJ2-2	13	.	.
CASSSPGTGGYGEQFF	TGTGCCAGCAGCTCCCCCGGGACAGGGGGCTACGGTGAGCAGTTCTTC	TRBV7-9	TRBJ2-1	16	TRBD1	few
CASRPTPGTGSNQPQHF	TGTGCCAGCAGGCCCACCCCGGGGACAGGCAGCAATCAGCCCCAGCATTTT	TRBV28	TRBJ1-5	17	TRBD1	.
CASSATSGSQGIQYF	TGTGCCAGCAGCGCGACTAGCGGGAGCCAAGGCATTCAGTACTTC	TRBV9	TRBJ2-4	15	TRBD2	.
CANRRGQEYGYTF	TGTGCCAACCGCAGGGGGCAGGAGTATGGCTACACCTTC	TRBV6-1	TRBJ1-2	13	TRBD1	.
CASSLARGTGLWYF	TGTGCCAGCAGCTTAGCGCGGGGGACTGGCCTTTGGTACTTC	TRBV7-6	TRBJ2-7	14	TRBD2	.
CAISRMGQGSETQYF	TGTGCCATCAGTCGCATGGGACAGGGTTCGGAGACCCAGTACTTC	TRBV10-3	TRBJ2-5	15	TRBD1	once
CSVPGSGTRNNEQFF	TGCAGCGTTCCTGGTAGCGGGACTAGGAACAATGAGCAGTTCTTC	TRBV29-1	TRBJ2-1	15	TRBD2	once
CASSQGTTADTQYF	TGTGCCAGCAGTCAGGGGACAACGGCAGATACGCAGTATTTT	TRBV6-1	TRBJ2-3	14	.	.
CASSETLFGSGYEQYF	TGTGCCAGCAGTGAGACACTTTTCGGGAGTGGCTACGAGCAGTACTTC	TRBV6-1	TRBJ2-7	16	.	.
CASSQREGMNTEAFF	TGTGCCAGCAGCCAGAGGGAAGGTATGAACACTGAAGCTTTCTTT	TRBV14	TRBJ1-1	15	.	.
CASGRTGLNYGYTF	TGTGCCAGCGGGCGGACAGGTCTAAACTATGGCTACACCTTC	TRBV5-6	TRBJ1-2	14	TRBD1	.
CASRPDSGGYTF	TGTGCCAGCAGGCCCGACTCGGGCGGCTACACCTTC	TRBV6-1	TRBJ1-2	12	.	.
CASSPGTGSYEQYF	TGTGCCAGCAGCCCCGGGACAGGGTCCTACGAGCAGTACTTC	TRBV7-2	TRBJ2-7	14	TRBD1	many
CASRPDRAGELFF	TGTGCCAGCAGACCTGACAGGGCCGGGGAGCTGTTTTTT	TRBV27	TRBJ2-2	13	TRBD1	.
CASSDFNGEKLFF	TGTGCCAGCAGTGATTTTAACGGAGAAAAACTGTTTTTT	TRBV6-1	TRBJ1-4	13	.	.
CASSLRVTDTQYF	TGTGCCAGCAGCTTACGAGTCACAGATACGCAGTATTTT	TRBV11-3	TRBJ2-3	13	.	.
CASSEQGGAGANVLTF	TGTGCCAGCAGTGAACAGGGGGGGGCTGGGGCCAACGTCCTGACTTTC	TRBV28	TRBJ2-6	16	.	.
CASRALAGIYNEQFF	TGTGCCAGCAGGGCTCTAGCGGGTATTTACAATGAGCAGTTCTTC	TRBV2	TRBJ2-1	15	TRBD2	.
CASSLQGIGANEKLFF	TGCGCCAGCAGCTTACAGGGGATCGGGGCTAATGAAAAACTGTTTTTT	TRBV5-1	TRBJ1-4	16	TRBD1	.
CASSLGVTDRTQETQYF	TGTGCCAGCAGCTTAGGGGTCACGGACAGGACCCAAGAGACCCAGTACTTC	TRBV7-9	TRBJ2-5	17	TRBD1	.
CASTDSRNTEAFF	TGCGCCAGTACGGACAGCCGGAACACTGAAGCTTTCTTT	TRBV10-2	TRBJ1-1	13	.	.
CAWSTGKFAEAFF	TGTGCCTGGAGTACAGGGAAATTCGCTGAAGCTTTCTTT	TRBV30	TRBJ1-1	13	.	few
CASRDLANYGYTF	TGTGCCAGCAGGGACCTTGCTAACTATGGCTACACCTTC	TRBV28	TRBJ1-2	13	.	.
CASSEGLLRDRRYEQYF	TGTGCCAGCAGTGAAGGTTTATTGCGGGACAGGAGGTACGAGCAGTACTTC	TRBV6-1	TRBJ2-7	17	TRBD1	.
CAWRPQGPETQYF	TGTGCCTGGAGACCACAGGGCCCAGAGACCCAGTACTTC	TRBV30	TRBJ2-5	13	.	.
CATSRDGGRISYEQYF	TGTGCCACCAGCAGAGATGGCGGGCGCATCTCCTACGAGCAGTACTTC	TRBV15	TRBJ2-7	16	.	.
CASSWGRNEQFF	TGTGCCAGCAGCTGGGGGCGGAATGAGCAGTTCTTC	TRBV7-2	TRBJ2-1	12	.	.
CAARGTGVIGELFF	TGTGCCGCCCGGGGGACAGGGGTTATCGGGGAGCTGTTTTTT	TRBV5-8	TRBJ2-2	14	TRBD1	.
CASSSSRLNTEAFF	TGTGCCAGCAGCTCCAGCAGGTTGAACACTGAAGCTTTCTTT	TRBV7-2	TRBJ1-1	14	.	.
CASSSWTGVRADTQYF	TGTGCCAGCAGTTCGTGGACAGGGGTAAGGGCAGATACGCAGTATTTT	TRBV28	TRBJ2-3	16	TRBD1	many
CASSERGDEQFF	TGTGCCAGCAGTGAACGTGGCGATGAGCAGTTCTTC	TRBV6-1	TRBJ2-1	12	.	.
CASSAKYNEQFF	TGCGCCAGCAGCGCAAAATACAATGAGCAGTTCTTC	TRBV5-1	TRBJ2-1	12	.	.
CASSQGTGAKPYGYTF	TGTGCCAGCAGCCAAGGAACAGGGGCGAAGCCTTATGGCTACACCTTC	TRBV14	TRBJ1-2	16	TRBD1	.
CASSEPGGTGYGYTF	TGTGCCAGCAGCGAGCCAGGGGGAACAGGCTATGGCTACACCTTC	TRBV5-6	TRBJ1-2	15	TRBD1	.